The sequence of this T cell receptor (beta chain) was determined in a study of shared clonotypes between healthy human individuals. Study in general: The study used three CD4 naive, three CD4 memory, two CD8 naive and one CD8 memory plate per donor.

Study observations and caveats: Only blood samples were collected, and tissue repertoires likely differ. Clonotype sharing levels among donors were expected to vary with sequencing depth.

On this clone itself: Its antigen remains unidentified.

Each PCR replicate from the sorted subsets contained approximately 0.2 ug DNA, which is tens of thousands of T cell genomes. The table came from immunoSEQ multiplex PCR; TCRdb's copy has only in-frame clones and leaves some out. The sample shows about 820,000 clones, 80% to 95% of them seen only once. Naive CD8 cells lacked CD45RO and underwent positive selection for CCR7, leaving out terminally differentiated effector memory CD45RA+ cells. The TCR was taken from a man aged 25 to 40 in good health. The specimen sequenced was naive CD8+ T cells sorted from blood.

The CDR3 coding sequence is TGCAGCGTTCTGGCAGATACGCAGTATTTT. This translates into CSVLADTQYF. The chain links TRBV29-1 to TRBJ2-3; D not resolved. Trimming cost V 5 bases and J 4 bases, with 4 bases left between them. Germline CDR1 is SQVTM and CDR2 is ANQGSEA. This CDR3 has 10 residues.